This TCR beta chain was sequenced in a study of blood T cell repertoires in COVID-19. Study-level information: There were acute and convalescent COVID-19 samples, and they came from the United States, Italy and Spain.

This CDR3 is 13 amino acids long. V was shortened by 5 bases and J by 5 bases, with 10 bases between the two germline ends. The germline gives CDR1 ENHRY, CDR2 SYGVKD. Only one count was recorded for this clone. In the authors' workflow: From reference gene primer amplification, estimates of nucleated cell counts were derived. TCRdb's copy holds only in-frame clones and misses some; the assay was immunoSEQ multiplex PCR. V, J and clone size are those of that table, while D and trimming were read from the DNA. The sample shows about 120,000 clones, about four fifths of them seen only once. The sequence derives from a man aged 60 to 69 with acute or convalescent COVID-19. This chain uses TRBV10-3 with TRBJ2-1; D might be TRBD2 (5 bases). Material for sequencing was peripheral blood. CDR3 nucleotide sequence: TGTGCCATCAGTCCCCTCGGGGACAATGAGCAGTTCTTC. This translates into CAISPLGDNEQFF.